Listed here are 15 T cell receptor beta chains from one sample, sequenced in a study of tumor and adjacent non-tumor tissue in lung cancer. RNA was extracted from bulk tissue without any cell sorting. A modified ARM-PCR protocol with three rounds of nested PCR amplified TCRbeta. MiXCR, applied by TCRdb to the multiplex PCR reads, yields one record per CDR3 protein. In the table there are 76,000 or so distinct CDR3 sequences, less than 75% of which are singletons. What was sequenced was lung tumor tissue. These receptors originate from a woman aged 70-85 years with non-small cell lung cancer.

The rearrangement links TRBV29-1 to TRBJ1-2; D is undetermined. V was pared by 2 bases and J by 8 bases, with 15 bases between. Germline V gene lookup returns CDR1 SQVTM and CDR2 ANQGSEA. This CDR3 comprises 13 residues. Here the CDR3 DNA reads TGCAGCGTTGAAACTGCTAACTCCTACGGCTACACCTTC. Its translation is CSVETANSYGYTF.

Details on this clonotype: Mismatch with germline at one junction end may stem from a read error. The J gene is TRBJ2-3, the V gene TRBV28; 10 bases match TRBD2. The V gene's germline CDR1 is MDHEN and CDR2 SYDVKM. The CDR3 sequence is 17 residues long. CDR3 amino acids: CANSLISGLARADTQYF. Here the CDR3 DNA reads TGTGCCAACAGTTTGATTTCGGGACTAGCGAGAGCAGATACGCAGTATTTT. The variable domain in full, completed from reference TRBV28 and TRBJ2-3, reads DVKVTQSSRYLVKRTGEKVFLECVQDMDHENMFWYRQDPGLGLRLIYFSYDVKMKEKGDIPEGYSVSREKKERFSLILESASTNQTSMYLCANSLISGLARADTQYFGPGTRLTVL.

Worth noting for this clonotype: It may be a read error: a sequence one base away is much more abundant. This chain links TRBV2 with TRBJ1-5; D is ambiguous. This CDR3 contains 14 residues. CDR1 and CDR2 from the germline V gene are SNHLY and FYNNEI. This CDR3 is CTSSEWATESAQHF. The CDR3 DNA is TGTACCAGCAGTGAATGGGCCACCGAATCAGCCCAGCATTTT.

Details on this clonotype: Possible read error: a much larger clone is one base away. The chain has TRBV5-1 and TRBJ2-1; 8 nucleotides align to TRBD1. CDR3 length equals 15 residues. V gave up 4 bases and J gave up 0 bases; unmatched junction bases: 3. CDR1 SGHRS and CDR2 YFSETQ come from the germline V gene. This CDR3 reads CASSMGQASYNEQFF. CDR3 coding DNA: TGCGCCAGCAGCATGGGACAGGCCTCCTACAATGAGCAGTTCTTC.

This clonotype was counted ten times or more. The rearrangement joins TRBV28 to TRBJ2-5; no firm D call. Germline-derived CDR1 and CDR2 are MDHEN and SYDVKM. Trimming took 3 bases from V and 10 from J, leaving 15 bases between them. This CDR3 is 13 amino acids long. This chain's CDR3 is CASSFLGGMSQYF. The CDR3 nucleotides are TGTGCCAGCAGTTTTCTCGGCGGAATGAGCCAGTACTTC. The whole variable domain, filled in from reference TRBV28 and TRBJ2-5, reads DVKVTQSSRYLVKRTGEKVFLECVQDMDHENMFWYRQDPGLGLRLIYFSYDVKMKEKGDIPEGYSVSREKKERFSLILESASTNQTSMYLCASSFLGGMSQYFGPGTRLLVL.

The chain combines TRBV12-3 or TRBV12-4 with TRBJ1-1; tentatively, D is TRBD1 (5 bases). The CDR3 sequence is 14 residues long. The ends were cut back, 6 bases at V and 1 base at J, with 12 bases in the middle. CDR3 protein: CASRPGQGNTEAFF. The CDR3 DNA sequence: TGTGCCAGCAGGCCGGGGCAGGGGAACACTGAAGCTTTCTTT.

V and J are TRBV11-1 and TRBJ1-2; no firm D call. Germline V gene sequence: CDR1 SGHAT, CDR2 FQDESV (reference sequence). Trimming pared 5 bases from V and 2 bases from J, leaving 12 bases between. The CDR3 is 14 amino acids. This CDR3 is CASSPGVENYGYTF. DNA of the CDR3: TGTGCCAGCAGCCCCGGGGTAGAGAACTATGGCTACACCTTC.

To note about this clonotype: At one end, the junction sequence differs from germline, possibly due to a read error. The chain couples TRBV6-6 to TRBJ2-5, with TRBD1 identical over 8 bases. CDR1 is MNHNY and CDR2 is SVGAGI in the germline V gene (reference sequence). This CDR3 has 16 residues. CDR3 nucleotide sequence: TGTGGCAGCGGTGACCGGACAGGGTCGGACGGAGAGACCCAGTACTTC. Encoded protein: CGSGDRTGSDGETQYF.

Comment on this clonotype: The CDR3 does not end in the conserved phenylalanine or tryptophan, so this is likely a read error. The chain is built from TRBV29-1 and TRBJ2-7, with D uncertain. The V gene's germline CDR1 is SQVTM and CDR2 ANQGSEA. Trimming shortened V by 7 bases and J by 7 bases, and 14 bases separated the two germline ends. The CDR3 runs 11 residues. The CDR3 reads CSAGGMGEQYL. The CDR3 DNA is TGCAGCGCTGGTGGGATGGGAGAGCAGTACCTC.

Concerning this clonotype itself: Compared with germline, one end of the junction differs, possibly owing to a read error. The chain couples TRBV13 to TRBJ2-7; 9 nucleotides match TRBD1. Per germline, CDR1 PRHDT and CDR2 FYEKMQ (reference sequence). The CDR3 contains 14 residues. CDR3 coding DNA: TGTACCAGCAGCTCCGATCGGACAGGGGCCGAGCAGTACTTC. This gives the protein CTSSSDRTGAEQYF.

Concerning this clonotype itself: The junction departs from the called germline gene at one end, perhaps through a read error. The CDR3 loop reads CASSLARLQGTQYF. The CDR3 coding sequence is TGCGCCAGCAGCTTAGCGAGACTGCAAGGGACCCAGTACTTC. J is TRBJ2-5 and V is TRBV5-1; D uncertain. The V gene's germline CDR1 is SGHRS and CDR2 YFSETQ. This CDR3 contains 14 residues. The variable domain in full, with the rest retrieved from reference TRBV5-1 and TRBJ2-5, is KAGVTQTPRYLIKTRGQQVTLSCSPISGHRSVSWYQQTPGQGLQFLFEYFSETQRNKGNFPGRFSGRQFSNSRSEMNVSTLELGDSALYLCASSLARLQGTQYFGPGTRLLVL.

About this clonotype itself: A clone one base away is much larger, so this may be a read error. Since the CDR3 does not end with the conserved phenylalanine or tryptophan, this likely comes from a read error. CDR3 sequence: CSARQGQETQYL. The CDR3 bases are TGCAGTGCACGACAGGGGCAAGAGACCCAGTACCTC. The V call is TRBV20-1, the J call TRBJ2-5; 8 positions agree with TRBD1. The CDR3 totals 12 residues. Germline V gives CDR1 DFQATT, CDR2 SNEGSKA (reference sequence). The junction had 2 bases not matched to a gene; V was cut back by 6 bases and J by 2 bases.

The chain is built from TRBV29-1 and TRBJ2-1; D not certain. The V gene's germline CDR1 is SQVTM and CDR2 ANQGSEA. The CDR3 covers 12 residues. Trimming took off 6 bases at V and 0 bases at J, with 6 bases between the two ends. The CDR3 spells CSVDRSYNEQFF. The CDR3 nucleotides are TGCAGCGTGGATCGCTCCTACAATGAGCAGTTCTTC.

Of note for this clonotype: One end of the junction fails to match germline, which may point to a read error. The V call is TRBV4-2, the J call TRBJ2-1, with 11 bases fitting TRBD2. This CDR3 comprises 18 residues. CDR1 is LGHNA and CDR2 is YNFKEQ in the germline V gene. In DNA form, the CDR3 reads TGTGCTAGCAGCCCGGGTCTCGATAGCGGGAGGGTTCAACGGGAGCAGTTCTTC. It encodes CASSPGLDSGRVQREQFF.

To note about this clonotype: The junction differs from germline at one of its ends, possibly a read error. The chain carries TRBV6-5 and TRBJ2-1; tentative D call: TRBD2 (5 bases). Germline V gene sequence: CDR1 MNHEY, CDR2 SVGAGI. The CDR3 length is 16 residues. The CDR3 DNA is TGTGTCAGCAAACGATCCCCGAGCGGCGAATCCAATGAGCAGTTCTTC. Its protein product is CVSKRSPSGESNEQFF.